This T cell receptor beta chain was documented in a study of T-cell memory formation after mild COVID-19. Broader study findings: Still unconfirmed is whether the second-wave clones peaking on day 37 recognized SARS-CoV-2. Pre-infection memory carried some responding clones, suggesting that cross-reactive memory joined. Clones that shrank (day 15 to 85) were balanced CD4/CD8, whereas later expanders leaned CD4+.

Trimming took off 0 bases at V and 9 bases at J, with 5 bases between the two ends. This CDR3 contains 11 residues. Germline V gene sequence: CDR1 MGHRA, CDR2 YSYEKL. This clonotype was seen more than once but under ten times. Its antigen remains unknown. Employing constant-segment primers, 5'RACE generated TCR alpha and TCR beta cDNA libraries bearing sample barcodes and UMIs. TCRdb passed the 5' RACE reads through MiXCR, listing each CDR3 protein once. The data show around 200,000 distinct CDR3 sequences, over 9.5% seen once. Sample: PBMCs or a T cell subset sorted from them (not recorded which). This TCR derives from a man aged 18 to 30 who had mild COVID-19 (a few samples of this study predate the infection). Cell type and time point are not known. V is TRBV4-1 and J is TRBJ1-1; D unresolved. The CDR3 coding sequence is TGCGCCAGCAGCCAAGAAGAGAAAGCTTTCTTT. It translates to CASSQEEKAFF.